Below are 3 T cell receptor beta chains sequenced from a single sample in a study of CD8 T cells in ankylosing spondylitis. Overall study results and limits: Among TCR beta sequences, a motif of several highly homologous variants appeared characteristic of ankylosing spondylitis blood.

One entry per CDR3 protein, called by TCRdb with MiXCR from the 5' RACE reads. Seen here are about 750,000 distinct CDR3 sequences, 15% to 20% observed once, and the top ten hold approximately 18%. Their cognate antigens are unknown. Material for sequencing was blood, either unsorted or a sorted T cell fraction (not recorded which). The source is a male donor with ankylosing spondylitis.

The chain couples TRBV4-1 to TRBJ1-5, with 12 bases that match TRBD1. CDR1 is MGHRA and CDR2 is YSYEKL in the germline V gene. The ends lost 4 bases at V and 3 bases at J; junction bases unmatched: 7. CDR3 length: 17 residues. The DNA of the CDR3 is TGCGCCAGCAGCCGCGCCGGGACAGGGGGCAACAATCAGCCCCAGCATTTT. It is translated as CASSRAGTGGNNQPQHF.

CDR3 in amino acids: CSARDRQGVHGYTF. CDR3 nucleotides: TGCAGTGCTAGAGATCGGCAGGGGGTACATGGCTACACCTTC. The chain has TRBV20-1 and TRBJ1-2; TRBD1 matches 7 bases. This CDR3 is built from 14 residues. Germline lookup yields CDR1 DFQATT and CDR2 SNEGSKA (reference sequence). V shed 0 bases, J shed 6 bases, and the junction held 7 bases outside the gene matches.

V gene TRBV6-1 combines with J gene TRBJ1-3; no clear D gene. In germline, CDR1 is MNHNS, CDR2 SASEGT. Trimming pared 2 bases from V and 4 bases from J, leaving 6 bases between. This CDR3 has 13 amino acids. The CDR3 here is CASSEWQGNTIYF. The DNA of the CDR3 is TGTGCCAGCAGTGAATGGCAGGGAAACACCATATATTTT.